This T cell receptor (beta chain) was documented in a study of blood T cell repertoires in COVID-19. Method: immunoSEQ multiplex PCR; TCRdb's copy keeps in-frame clones and lacks some. The sample includes under 85,000 clones, roughly 82% of them seen just once. Germline V lookup: CDR1 SGHTA, CDR2 FQGNSA. V was trimmed by 5 bases and J by 9 bases, leaving 14 bases between them. The CDR3 totals 13 residues. This clone was recorded only once. The chain employs TRBV7-2 and TRBJ1-5; no clear D. The receptor comes from a woman older than 75 with active or convalescent COVID-19. Sequenced input: peripheral blood. CDR3 residues: CASSLTLTGPQHF. The CDR3 coding sequence is TGTGCCAGCAGCCTAACGCTTACGGGGCCCCAGCATTTT.